The 2 T cell receptor beta chains reported below all come from one sample, sequenced in a study of shared clonotypes between healthy human individuals. The data were produced by immunoSEQ multiplex PCR, yet TCRdb's version contains in-frame clones alone and is incomplete. The sample has some 300,000 clones, 73% seen once. Specimen: memory CD4+ T cells sorted from blood. Stated subset: CD45RA-negative fraction. The receptor source for this set is a man under 40 in good health.

The V call is TRBV4-1, the J call TRBJ2-7; 8 positions match TRBD1. The CDR3 runs to 15 residues. Germline loops: CDR1 MGHRA, CDR2 YSYEKL. Trimming cost V 2 bases and J 0 bases; bases outside gene matches: 3. The CDR3 spells CASSQIGQGSYEQYF. The CDR3 DNA reads TGCGCCAGCAGCCAAATTGGACAGGGCTCCTACGAGCAGTACTTC.

This clone was counted ten times or more. The chain combines TRBV27 with TRBJ2-7, with D perhaps TRBD2 (5 bases). Trimming left V 0 bases short and J 3 bases short, with 12 bases between. The CDR3 length is 15 residues. The germline V gene has CDR1 MNHEY and CDR2 SMNVEV (reference sequence). The CDR3 loop reads CASSLSGLVRYEQYF. The CDR3, as DNA: TGTGCCAGCAGTTTATCTGGACTGGTTCGCTACGAGCAGTACTTC.